One and the same sample provided the 32 T cell receptor beta chains below, sequenced in a study of blood T cell repertoires in COVID-19. Profiling relied on immunoSEQ multiplex PCR, and the TCRdb table lists in-frame clones only, not all of them. Of approximately 210,000 clones listed, around 92% were seen once; the top ten hold approximately 1.2%. The sequenced material came from peripheral blood. These receptors all come from a man aged 30 to 45 with acute or convalescent COVID-19.

V usage is TRBV20-1 and J usage is TRBJ2-7, with 7 bases identical to TRBD2. After removal of 3 bases from V and 4 bases from J, the junction contained 9 bases not matched to a gene. This CDR3 has 14 residues. Germline V gene data show CDR1 as DFQATT and CDR2 as SNEGSKA (reference sequence). Written as DNA, the CDR3 is TGCAGTGCTAGTCCGGGAGGTCTAGGGTACGAGCAGTACTTC. It encodes CSASPGGLGYEQYF.

This chain uses TRBV28 with TRBJ2-7; TRBD2 might be the D (6 bases). Germline V CDR1 and CDR2: MDHEN, SYDVKM. The CDR3 is 15 amino acids. Deletions cut 5 bases from V and 0 bases from J, with 14 bases between. CDR3 amino acids: CASSVIAEGSYEQYF. The CDR3 DNA follows: TGTGCCAGCAGTGTAATAGCGGAGGGCTCCTACGAGCAGTACTTC.

The chain uses TRBV7-3 and TRBJ2-1; D uncertain. CDR3 length equals 14 residues. V lost 2 bases to trimming and J lost 7 bases, with 12 bases between them. Germline V gives CDR1 SGHTA, CDR2 FQGTGA. CDR3 sequence: CASSLYAHRNEQFF. The CDR3 DNA is TGTGCCAGCAGCTTATACGCCCACCGGAATGAGCAGTTCTTC.

The chain has TRBV4-2 and TRBJ2-3; weak D call: TRBD2 (6 bases). V shed 4 bases and J shed 5 bases, with 16 bases lying between them. The CDR3 has 15 residues. In germline, CDR1 is LGHNA, CDR2 YNFKEQ. The CDR3 sequence: CASSPRGSEEDTQYF. CDR3 nucleotides: TGTGCCAGCAGCCCCCGGGGGTCGGAGGAAGATACGCAGTATTTT.

The CDR3 DNA is TGTGCCAGCAGCCCAAGACAAGAGCGGGGGGCCACACACGAGACCCAGTACTTC. As protein: CASSPRQERGATHETQYF. The genes are TRBV4-2 and TRBJ2-5, with TRBD2 matching over 9 bases. CDR1 and CDR2 (germline): LGHNA, YNFKEQ. The CDR3 covers 18 residues. The V gene end was trimmed by 4 bases and the J gene end by 5 bases; junction bases not matched to a gene: 17.

The genes are TRBV29-1 and TRBJ1-4, with D tentatively TRBD1 (5 bases). V was clipped by 7 bases and J by 8 bases, with 14 bases between them. The CDR3 has 12 amino acids. The germline V gene has CDR1 SQVTM and CDR2 ANQGSEA. CDR3 amino acids: CSATVREEKLFF. In nucleotides, the CDR3 is TGCAGCGCCACCGTCAGGGAAGAAAAACTGTTTTTT.

The V and J genes are TRBV11-3 and TRBJ1-2; D is possibly TRBD1 (6 bases). The CDR3 has 18 amino acids. CDR1 is SGHNT, CDR2 YENEEA, per germline. Trimming took 6 bases from V and 2 from J, leaving 25 bases between them. In nucleotides, the CDR3 is TGTGCCAGCAGGGATTTAGGGACAACCGAAAAGAAAAACTATGGCTACACCTTC. Translated, it gives CASRDLGTTEKKNYGYTF.

The chain uses TRBV4-2 and TRBJ1-6; 9 positions agree with TRBD1. The CDR3 is made up of 18 amino acids. Germline V CDR1 and CDR2: LGHNA, YNFKEQ. The trim removed 1 base at V and 6 bases at J, leaving 10 bases unmatched. The CDR3, as DNA: TGTGCCAGCAGCCAAGTGGGGTCGGACAGGGGTTTTAATTCACCCCTCCACTTT. Encoded protein: CASSQVGSDRGFNSPLHF.

This chain connects TRBV4-1 to TRBJ2-7, with D tentatively TRBD1 (6 bases). With 2 bases removed from V and 4 bases from J, the gap between germline ends came to 15 bases. Germline V lookup: CDR1 MGHRA, CDR2 YSYEKL. This CDR3 is built from 15 residues. CDR3 bases: TGCGCCAGCAGCCAACTACAGGGAGAACAGTACGAGCAGTACTTC. Translation: CASSQLQGEQYEQYF.

V is TRBV7-8 and J is TRBJ2-3; D is possibly TRBD2 (5 bases). CDR1 and CDR2 (germline): SGHVS, FQNEAQ. The CDR3 sequence is 16 residues long. V was clipped by 5 bases and J by 3 bases, with 18 bases between them. The CDR3 is CASSPRGGGLTDTQYF. CDR3 DNA: TGTGCCAGCAGCCCTCGGGGTGGCGGGTTAACAGATACGCAGTATTTT.

J is TRBJ1-5 and V is TRBV5-6; D perhaps matches TRBD1 (5 bases). Germline values: CDR1 SGHDT, CDR2 YYEEEE. This CDR3 contains 15 residues. Trimming took off 0 bases at V and 2 bases at J, with 9 bases between the two ends. The CDR3 loop is CASSLAGMGNQPQHF. In DNA form, the CDR3 reads TGTGCCAGCAGCTTGGCAGGGATGGGCAATCAGCCCCAGCATTTT.

This chain links TRBV7-2 with TRBJ2-1; D may be TRBD2 (5 bases). Germline V gene sequence: CDR1 SGHTA, CDR2 FQGNSA. This CDR3 contains 12 residues. V was trimmed by 5 bases and J by 11 bases, leaving 13 bases between them. This CDR3 reads CASSEYGGKQFF. CDR3 nucleotide sequence: TGTGCCAGCAGCGAATACGGAGGCAAGCAGTTCTTC.

The chain couples TRBV5-5 to TRBJ2-7, with a possible D match to TRBD2 (5 bases). Trimming took 4 bases from V and 2 from J, leaving 16 bases between them. The germline gives CDR1 SGHKS, CDR2 YYEKEE (reference sequence). The CDR3 length is 15 residues. In DNA form, the CDR3 reads TGTGCCAGCAGCCCGGGCGGGTCTTTGGCCTACGAGCAGTACTTC. Its translation is CASSPGGSLAYEQYF.

V and J are TRBV2 and TRBJ2-5, with unresolved D. V was shortened by 4 bases and J by 4 bases, with 19 bases between the two germline ends. The CDR3 spans 16 residues. The germline gives CDR1 SNHLY, CDR2 FYNNEI. For the CDR3, the DNA is TGTGCCAGCAGTGGATTAGAGAGCGTCAGTGGAGAGACCCAGTACTTC. Protein product: CASSGLESVSGETQYF.

A single count supports this clone. The chain links TRBV19 to TRBJ2-2; tentatively, D is TRBD1 (5 bases). The CDR3 runs 13 residues. Trimming removed 4 bases from V and 6 bases from J, with 9 bases in between. From germline, CDR1 is LNHDA and CDR2 SQIVND (reference sequence). CDR3 residues: CASSTQGPGELFF. The CDR3 bases are TGTGCCAGTAGTACCCAGGGTCCCGGGGAGCTGTTTTTT.

The chain links TRBV30 to TRBJ1-1, with 8 nucleotides matching TRBD1. The CDR3 has 18 amino acids. Germline CDR1 reads GTSNPN; CDR2 reads SVGIG (reference sequence). The ends lost 5 bases at V and 2 bases at J; junction bases unmatched: 19. As DNA, the CDR3 is TGTGCCTGGTCACGCGGACAGGGCAGGGGAACAAGAAACACTGAAGCTTTCTTT. This encodes CAWSRGQGRGTRNTEAFF.

The V and J genes are TRBV15 and TRBJ1-2, with D perhaps TRBD1 (6 bases). Germline lookup yields CDR1 LNHNV and CDR2 YYDKDF (reference sequence). This CDR3 is 15 amino acids long. The germline V and J ends were trimmed by 3 bases and 4 bases, with 15 bases remaining between them. The CDR3 DNA follows: TGTGCCACCAGCAGTAGCGGGGGCGCCGGCTATGGCTACACCTTC. Residues: CATSSSGGAGYGYTF.

This sequence joins TRBV12-3 or TRBV12-4 and TRBJ2-1; 8 bases agree with TRBD1. The CDR3 covers 13 residues. With V trimmed by 6 bases and J by 7 bases, 5 bases remained unmatched. CDR3 amino acids: CASRQGDENEQFF. DNA of the CDR3: TGTGCCAGCAGACAGGGGGATGAAAATGAGCAGTTCTTC.

This clone showed up just a few times. This CDR3 reads CASSFDGQPNTEAFF. CDR3 nucleotides: TGCGCCAGCAGCTTTGATGGACAACCGAACACTGAAGCTTTCTTT. The gene calls are TRBV5-1 and TRBJ1-1; tentatively, D is TRBD1 (5 bases). The CDR3 spans 15 residues. The germline V and J ends were trimmed by 2 bases and 1 base, with 12 bases remaining between them. CDR1 SGHRS and CDR2 YFSETQ come from the germline V gene.

The J gene is TRBJ2-5, the V gene TRBV28, with D tentatively TRBD1 (5 bases). Per the germline V gene, CDR1 is MDHEN and CDR2 is SYDVKM. V lost 6 bases and J 2 bases, leaving 25 bases between the germline ends. The CDR3 has 18 residues. The CDR3 is CASRRPQRGRARQETQYF. The DNA for the CDR3 is TGTGCCAGCAGGCGGCCCCAAAGGGGTCGGGCCCGTCAAGAGACCCAGTACTTC.

The CDR3 loop is CAAEPDGGIEAFF. CDR3 in DNA: TGTGCCGCGGAACCTGACGGGGGGATTGAAGCTTTCTTT. V and J are TRBV2 and TRBJ1-1; TRBD1 might be the D (5 bases). Trimming removed 11 bases from V and 7 bases from J, with 20 bases in between. The CDR3 spans 13 residues. Per germline, CDR1 SNHLY and CDR2 FYNNEI.

The rearrangement joins TRBV16 to TRBJ1-2, with D unclear. Trimming stripped 7 bases from V and 5 bases from J, with 11 bases between. CDR1 is KGHSY and CDR2 is FQNENV in the germline V gene. There are 12 residues in the CDR3. DNA for the CDR3: TGTGCCAGCACCGAACGGGATTATGGCTACACCTTC. Amino acid sequence: CASTERDYGYTF. Full variable domain (rest looked up from reference TRBV16 and TRBJ1-2): GEEVAQTPKHLVRGEGQKAKLYCAPIKGHSYVFWYQQVLKNEFKFLISFQNENVFDETGMPKERFSAKCLPNSPCSLEIQATKLEDSAVYFCASTERDYGYTFGSGTRLTVV.

The chain combines TRBV27 with TRBJ2-1; 7 nucleotides match TRBD2. V lost 8 bases and J lost 8; bases outside the gene matches: 12. The CDR3 extends over 14 amino acids. The germline CDR1 and CDR2 sequences are MNHEY and SMNVEV (reference sequence). The CDR3 DNA sequence: TGTGCCAGCGCCGCTAGCGGTCCTCTCCATGAGCAGTTCTTC. It is translated as CASAASGPLHEQFF.

The chain recombines TRBV6-5 with TRBJ2-7, with no clear D. Deletions cut 7 bases from V and 2 bases from J, with 12 bases between. CDR1 and CDR2 from the germline V gene are MNHEY and SVGAGI. The CDR3 extends over 13 amino acids. CDR3 nucleotides: TGTGCCAGCACCGCACGACAAACCTACGAGCAGTACTTC. This sequence encodes CASTARQTYEQYF.

The CDR3 DNA is TGCGCCAGCAGCCAAGAGGGCGTGAACACCGGGGAGCTGTTTTTT. Its protein product is CASSQEGVNTGELFF. The rearrangement joins TRBV4-1 to TRBJ2-2, with unresolved D. This CDR3 comprises 15 residues. Germline CDR1 is MGHRA and CDR2 is YSYEKL. V was shortened by 0 bases and J by 1 base, with 6 bases between the two germline ends.

The V gene is TRBV15, the J gene TRBJ2-2; maybe TRBD1 (7 bases). The CDR3 spans 15 residues. Deletions cut 8 bases from V and 5 bases from J, with 18 bases between. Germline assignment: CDR1 LNHNV and CDR2 YYDKDF (reference sequence). The CDR3 sequence: CATSPLAGQTGELFF. CDR3 nucleotides: TGTGCCACCTCCCCTTTGGCGGGACAGACCGGGGAGCTGTTTTTT. Using reference TRBV15 and TRBJ2-2 for the parts outside the CDR3, the full variable domain is DAMVIQNPRYQVTQFGKPVTLSCSQTLNHNVMYWYQQKSSQAPKLLFHYYDKDFNNEADTPDNFQSRRPNTSFCFLDIRSPGLGDTAMYLCATSPLAGQTGELFFGEGSRLTVL.

The V gene is TRBV19, the J gene TRBJ2-1; no clear D. Germline V lookup: CDR1 LNHDA, CDR2 SQIVND (reference sequence). The V and J ends lost 1 base and 1 base respectively, with 8 bases between them. This CDR3 contains 15 residues. CDR3 in amino acids: CASSIGLLSYNEQFF. The DNA for the CDR3 is TGTGCCAGTAGTATAGGTCTCCTATCCTACAATGAGCAGTTCTTC.

The chain uses TRBV7-8 and TRBJ1-2; 9 bases are a match to TRBD1. The junction had 7 bases not matched to a gene; V was cut back by 3 bases and J by 2 bases. The CDR3 extends over 16 amino acids. Germline lookup yields CDR1 SGHVS and CDR2 FQNEAQ. In nucleotides, the CDR3 is TGTGCCAGCAGCTTGGGGACAGGGATGGCCAACTATGGCTACACCTTC. As protein: CASSLGTGMANYGYTF. The full variable domain, with the rest looked up from reference TRBV7-8 and TRBJ1-2, is GAGVSQSPRYKVAKRGQDVALRCDPISGHVSLFWYQQALGQGPEFLTYFQNEAQLDKSGLPSDRFFAERPEGSVSTLKIQRTQQEDSAVYLCASSLGTGMANYGYTFGSGTRLTVV.

This chain joins TRBV7-6 and TRBJ2-5; D uncertain. The CDR3 runs to 16 residues. Germline CDR1 SGHVS, CDR2 FNYEAQ. Trimming pared 2 bases from V and 3 bases from J, leaving 16 bases between. The CDR3 DNA reads as TGTGCCAGCAGCTTAACCAGCGCGTCTGCCGAAGAGACCCAGTACTTC. This encodes CASSLTSASAEETQYF.

The V gene is TRBV20-1, the J gene TRBJ2-3; 10 positions agree with TRBD2. The CDR3 loop spans 14 amino acids. With V trimmed by 3 bases and J by 3 bases, 3 bases remained unmatched. Germline V gene data show CDR1 as DFQATT and CDR2 as SNEGSKA (reference sequence). The DNA for the CDR3 is TGCAGTGCTAGTTTAGCGGGAGGTACAGATACGCAGTATTTT. Encoded protein: CSASLAGGTDTQYF.

The chain is built from TRBV4-2 and TRBJ2-1; 9 bases align to TRBD2. The CDR3 runs 17 residues. V gave up 4 bases and J gave up 1 base; unmatched junction bases: 8. Germline V gene data show CDR1 as LGHNA and CDR2 as YNFKEQ. The CDR3 region is CASSRLAATESYNEQFF. The CDR3 bases are TGTGCCAGCAGCCGACTAGCGGCTACGGAATCCTACAATGAGCAGTTCTTC.

The chain couples TRBV27 to TRBJ2-7; D unresolved. Germline CDR1 MNHEY, CDR2 SMNVEV (reference sequence). V was cut by 1 base and J by 3 bases, with 7 bases left in between. The CDR3 contains 13 residues. The CDR3 here is CASSLYPGYEQYF. DNA for the CDR3: TGTGCCAGCAGTTTATATCCAGGCTACGAGCAGTACTTC.